The rows below give T cell receptor beta chains drawn from one sample of a study of blood T cell repertoires in COVID-19. Clones were sequenced by immunoSEQ multiplex PCR, and TCRdb holds only the in-frame ones, with some missing. The table records around 190,000 clones, 89% of them present only once. The source material was peripheral blood. Receptors originate from a young man who had recovered from COVID-19. The CDR3 runs from the conserved cysteine through the conserved F or W. A D gene is named only where the DNA matches it firmly. Not every row has a clone size; where given, it reads once, few, many or a size class.

>.|.|TRBJ2-1|TRBV27
TGTGCCAGCAGCCCTACCGGGACTCCCAATGAGCAGTTCTTC
CASSPTGTPNEQFF
>.|TRBD2|TRBJ2-1|TRBV5-1
TGCGCCAGCAGCCCGACAGCGGGAGTACCCTTTGGGAATGAGCAGTTCTTC
CASSPTAGVPFGNEQFF
>.|.|TRBJ1-2|TRBV19
TGTGCCAGTAGTATAGAGAGATTTGTGGGGGCGAGGATCTCGTATGGCTACACCTTC
CASSIERFVGARISYGYTF
>.|.|TRBJ2-6|TRBV10-3
TGTGCCATCAGTGAACCGGGGGGCACTGGGGCCAACGTCCTGACTTTC
CAISEPGGTGANVLTF
>.|.|TRBJ2-5|TRBV5-1
TGCGCCAGCAGCTTGCTAGCTTCGGAGACCCAGTACTTC
CASSLLASETQYF
>.|.|TRBJ2-7|TRBV11-2
TGTGCCAGCAGCTTAGGCCAGACCTACGAGCAGTACTTC
CASSLGQTYEQYF
>.|.|TRBJ2-7|TRBV18
TGTGCCAGCTCACAGAGCGGGTGGTCCGAGCAGTACTTC
CASSQSGWSEQYF
>.|.|TRBJ1-1|TRBV21-1
TGTGCCAGCAGCAAAGACCGTTGGGACAGGGGCGAGACTGAAGCTTTCTTT
CASSKDRWDRGETEAFF
>.|.|TRBJ1-1|TRBV28
TGTGGCGCGCAGCCAACCGTGGACATCAACACTGAAGCTTTCTTT
CGAQPTVDINTEAFF
>once|.|TRBJ2-5|TRBV14
TGTGCCAGCAGCCCCCGAGGAGGGGGCCGGGAGACCCAGTACTTC
CASSPRGGGRETQYF
>.|TRBD1|TRBJ2-7|TRBV5-1
TGCGCCAGCAGCTCCGGGACAGGGGAAGGCGAGCAGTACTTC
CASSSGTGEGEQYF
>once|.|TRBJ1-1|TRBV6-6
TGTGCCAGCAGCAGGGGTGTCGGCACTGAAGCTTTCTTT
CASSRGVGTEAFF
>.|TRBD2|TRBJ2-2|TRBV9
TGTGCCAGCAGCGTAGTGGCGGGAGGCCCAGCGAACACCGGGGAGCTGTTTTTT
CASSVVAGGPANTGELFF
>.|TRBD2|TRBJ2-5|TRBV27
TGTGCCAGCAGTTCTGGACTAGCGGGAGGGCCGTCGGAGACCCAGTACTTC
CASSSGLAGGPSETQYF
>.|.|TRBJ2-3|TRBV12-3/TRBV12-4
TGTGCCAGCAGCACCCAAAGGGACACCCGGGAGTATTTT
CASSTQRDTREYF
>.|TRBD1|TRBJ1-2|TRBV4-1
TGCGCCAGCAGCCCGGATGACAGGGGTCAGTATTATGGCTACACCTTC
CASSPDDRGQYYGYTF
>many|.|TRBJ2-1|TRBV5-1
TGCGCCAGCAGCTTTTATCGCTCCTACAATGAGCAGTTCTTC
CASSFYRSYNEQFF